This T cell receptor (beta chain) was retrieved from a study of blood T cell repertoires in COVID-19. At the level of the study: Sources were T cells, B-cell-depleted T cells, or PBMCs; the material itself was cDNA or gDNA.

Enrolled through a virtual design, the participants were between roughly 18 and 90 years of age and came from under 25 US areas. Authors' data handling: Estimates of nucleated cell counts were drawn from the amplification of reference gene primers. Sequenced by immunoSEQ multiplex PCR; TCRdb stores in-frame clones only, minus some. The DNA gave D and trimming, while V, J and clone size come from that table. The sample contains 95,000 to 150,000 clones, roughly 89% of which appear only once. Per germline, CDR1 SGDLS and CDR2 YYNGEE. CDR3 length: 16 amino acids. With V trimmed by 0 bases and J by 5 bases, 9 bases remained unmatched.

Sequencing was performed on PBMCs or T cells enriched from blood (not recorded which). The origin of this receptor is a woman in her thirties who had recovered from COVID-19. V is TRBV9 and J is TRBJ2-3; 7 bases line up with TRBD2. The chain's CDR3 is CASSVGRREMRDTQYF. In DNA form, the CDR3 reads TGTGCCAGCAGCGTAGGCCGGCGGGAGATGAGAGATACGCAGTATTTT. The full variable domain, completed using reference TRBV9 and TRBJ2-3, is DSGVTQTPKHLITATGQRVTLRCSPRSGDLSVYWYQQSLDQGLQFLIQYYNGEERAKGNILERFSAQQFPDLHSELNLSSLELGDSALYFCASSVGRREMRDTQYFGPGTRLTVL.